These 20 T cell receptor beta chains came from one sample sequenced in a study of radiation and T cells in renal cell carcinoma. Using immunoSEQ multiplex PCR, the repertoire was profiled, and TCRdb retains in-frame clones only, with some absent. The data hold some 120,000 clones, with around 90% observed a single time. Time point here: blood 2 weeks post-SBRT. Treatment: 15 Gy SBRT to primary tumor, nephrectomy 4 weeks later. Sequencing was performed on blood, taken from a patient whose treatment included radiotherapy and nephrectomy. The receptors stem from a woman in her 70s with renal cell carcinoma.

V is TRBV5-1 and J is TRBJ2-7; D is undetermined. Trimming cost V 0 bases and J 2 bases, with 9 bases left between them. The CDR3 extends over 14 amino acids. Germline V gives CDR1 SGHRS, CDR2 YFSETQ. DNA of the CDR3: TGCGCCAGCAGCTTGGGGTGGACGACCTACGAGCAGTACTTC. It is translated as CASSLGWTTYEQYF.

This chain connects TRBV7-9 to TRBJ1-1; no definite D call. CDR1 and CDR2 (germline): SEHNR, FQNEAQ (reference sequence). The CDR3 extends over 13 amino acids. V shed 5 bases and J shed 3 bases, with 10 bases lying between them. CDR3 bases: TGTGCCAGCAGCCACAGAGCTGACACTGAAGCTTTCTTT. Translated: CASSHRADTEAFF.

The chain has TRBV6-6 and TRBJ1-2, with a weak D call TRBD1 (6 bases). CDR1 MNHNY and CDR2 SVGAGI come from the germline V gene (reference sequence). The CDR3 covers 14 residues. The V end was cut by 5 bases, the J end by 4 bases, with 14 bases between. The CDR3 DNA reads TGTGCCAGCAGTAACCACAGGGTGTCCTATGGCTACACCTTC. It codes for CASSNHRVSYGYTF.

V and J are TRBV6-1 and TRBJ2-7; tentatively, D is TRBD1 (6 bases). The CDR3 totals 15 residues. The V and J ends lost 7 bases and 2 bases respectively, with 18 bases between them. Germline CDR1 reads MNHNS; CDR2 reads SASEGT. CDR3 region: CASIPSTGSTYEQYF. DNA for the CDR3: TGTGCCAGCATCCCCTCGACAGGCTCGACCTACGAGCAGTACTTC.

The gene calls are TRBV5-6 and TRBJ1-2, with D possibly matching TRBD1 (6 bases). The V end was cut by 5 bases, the J end by 5 bases, with 13 bases between. CDR3 length: 13 amino acids. Germline CDR1 reads SGHDT; CDR2 reads YYEEEE. In DNA, the CDR3 is TGTGCCAGCAGTCACGGGACACCTTATGGCTACACCTTC. Its translation: CASSHGTPYGYTF.

This clone was seen a single time. This chain joins TRBV28 and TRBJ2-7; 7 bases agree with TRBD1. V gave up 7 bases and J gave up 3 bases; unmatched junction bases: 9. The CDR3 spans 14 residues. Germline loops: CDR1 MDHEN, CDR2 SYDVKM. The CDR3 reads CASITPGQNYEQYF. CDR3 in DNA: TGTGCCAGCATTACTCCGGGACAGAACTACGAGCAGTACTTC.

This clone has just one count. The genes are TRBV5-8 and TRBJ2-1, with 11 bases matching TRBD2. Trimming cost V 4 bases and J 4 bases; bases outside gene matches: 4. This CDR3 has 15 residues. CDR1 is SGHTS, CDR2 YDEGEE, per germline. CDR3 DNA sequence: TGTGCCAGCAGCCAGGGACTAGCGGATTACAATGAGCAGTTCTTC. It is translated as CASSQGLADYNEQFF.

CDR3 bases: TGCAGCGTTGAAGTTGCCCCTAGCGGGGGCTTAATAGATACGCAGTATTTT. It codes for CSVEVAPSGGLIDTQYF. This chain uses TRBV29-1 with TRBJ2-3; 10 bases are shared with TRBD2. V shed 1 base and J 5 bases; nucleotides not matched to a gene: 12. Per the germline V gene, CDR1 is SQVTM and CDR2 is ANQGSEA. This CDR3 has 17 residues.

This chain connects TRBV6-5 to TRBJ1-2, with D perhaps TRBD1 (6 bases). CDR3 size: 13 residues. Per germline, CDR1 MNHEY and CDR2 SVGAGI. Between the trimmed V and J ends, which lost 6 bases and 2 bases, there was a span of 10 bases. Here the CDR3 DNA reads TGTGCCAGCAGACGGGACACGAACTATGGCTACACCTTC. Its translation is CASRRDTNYGYTF.

The J gene is TRBJ2-5, the V gene TRBV10-3; TRBD2 matches at 12 bases. The V gene's germline CDR1 is ENHRY and CDR2 SYGVKD. This CDR3 is 16 amino acids long. The ends lost 7 bases at V and 2 bases at J; junction bases unmatched: 8. Here the CDR3 DNA reads TGTGCCATCAAAGGGACGACTAGCGGGAGTCAAGAGACCCAGTACTTC. Its protein product is CAIKGTTSGSQETQYF.

The chain combines TRBV15 with TRBJ2-7; 12 nucleotides match TRBD2. CDR1 and CDR2 (germline): LNHNV, YYDKDF (reference sequence). V shed 0 bases and J 2 bases; nucleotides not matched to a gene: 11. The CDR3 covers 19 residues. CDR3 sequence: CATSRDRRASGGVTYEQYF. DNA of the CDR3: TGTGCCACCAGCAGAGATCGACGGGCTAGCGGGGGGGTAACCTACGAGCAGTACTTC.

This clone was counted a few times. The rearrangement uses TRBV9 and TRBJ1-1, with 7 bases fitting TRBD1. The V gene end was trimmed by 7 bases and the J gene end by 0 bases; junction bases not matched to a gene: 9. The CDR3 extends over 15 amino acids. CDR1 and CDR2 from the germline V gene are SGDLS and YYNGEE. Written as DNA, the CDR3 is TGTGCCAGCGGGTCCGGGACAGATCTGAACACTGAAGCTTTCTTT. As protein: CASGSGTDLNTEAFF.

The chain joins TRBV13 to TRBJ2-2, with D perhaps TRBD1 (6 bases). CDR3 size: 16 residues. The V gene's germline CDR1 is PRHDT and CDR2 FYEKMQ (reference sequence). The V end was cut by 0 bases, the J end by 4 bases, with 12 bases between. The CDR3 sequence: CASSLGAGVSTGELFF. The CDR3 DNA reads as TGTGCCAGCAGCTTAGGGGCAGGGGTGTCCACCGGGGAGCTGTTTTTT.

The rearrangement uses TRBV6-5 and TRBJ2-7, with TRBD2 matching over 7 bases. The V and J ends lost 6 bases and 3 bases, in that order; junction bases with no gene match: 8. Germline V CDR1 and CDR2: MNHEY, SVGAGI. This CDR3 contains 14 residues. The CDR3 DNA follows: TGTGCCAGCAGACCATCTGGCGGGGGCTACGAGCAGTACTTC. The encoded protein is CASRPSGGGYEQYF.

This clone was seen more than once but under ten times. The V gene is TRBV5-1, the J gene TRBJ2-5; TRBD1 matches 7 bases. V gave up 4 bases and J gave up 3 bases; unmatched junction bases: 3. The CDR3 runs 13 residues. Germline assignment: CDR1 SGHRS and CDR2 YFSETQ. CDR3 coding DNA: TGCGCCAGCAGCCGAGGGACAGAAGAGACCCAGTACTTC. It translates to CASSRGTEETQYF.

Only one count was recorded for this clone. The rearrangement uses TRBV27 and TRBJ1-1; TRBD1 might be the D (5 bases). The CDR3 is made up of 14 amino acids. Germline V gene data show CDR1 as MNHEY and CDR2 as SMNVEV (reference sequence). V lost 6 bases, J lost 5 bases, and 16 bases lay in between. The chain's CDR3 is CASRREAGRTEAFF. Here the CDR3 DNA reads TGTGCCAGCAGACGCGAAGCAGGGAGGACTGAAGCTTTCTTT.

The chain recombines TRBV4-2 with TRBJ2-7; TRBD2 might be the D (6 bases). The CDR3 is 19 amino acids. Trimming took off 1 base at V and 2 bases at J, with 24 bases between the two ends. Germline lookup yields CDR1 LGHNA and CDR2 YNFKEQ. For the CDR3, the DNA is TGTGCCAGCAGCCAAGGGGGTTCGGGGTACGAGGCGGGAACCTACGAGCAGTACTTC. As protein: CASSQGGSGYEAGTYEQYF.

This clone was seen once. This rearrangement joins TRBV27 to TRBJ1-1; maybe TRBD1 (6 bases). In germline, CDR1 is MNHEY, CDR2 SMNVEV (reference sequence). The CDR3 covers 14 residues. V was clipped by 6 bases and J by 4 bases, with 15 bases between them. The DNA for the CDR3 is TGTGCCAGCAGATCGAGGGGGTTGAGCACTGAAGCTTTCTTT. As protein: CASRSRGLSTEAFF.

This clone was found once. This chain connects TRBV5-1 to TRBJ2-7, with 11 bases that match TRBD2. From germline, CDR1 is SGHRS and CDR2 YFSETQ. Trimming took 4 bases from V and 3 from J; bases not matched to a gene: 6. The CDR3 runs 15 residues. The CDR3 DNA reads TGCGCCAGCAGCGAACTAGCGGGGGCGATCTACGAGCAGTACTTC. Translating gives CASSELAGAIYEQYF.

The chain couples TRBV9 to TRBJ2-1; TRBD2 aligns across 7 bases. There are 17 residues in the CDR3. CDR1 SGDLS and CDR2 YYNGEE come from the germline V gene. V lost 0 bases to trimming and J lost 4 bases; unmatched junction nucleotides: 10. The CDR3 is CASSVATVAGDYNEQFF. The CDR3, as DNA: TGTGCCAGCAGCGTAGCTACTGTAGCGGGCGATTACAATGAGCAGTTCTTC.